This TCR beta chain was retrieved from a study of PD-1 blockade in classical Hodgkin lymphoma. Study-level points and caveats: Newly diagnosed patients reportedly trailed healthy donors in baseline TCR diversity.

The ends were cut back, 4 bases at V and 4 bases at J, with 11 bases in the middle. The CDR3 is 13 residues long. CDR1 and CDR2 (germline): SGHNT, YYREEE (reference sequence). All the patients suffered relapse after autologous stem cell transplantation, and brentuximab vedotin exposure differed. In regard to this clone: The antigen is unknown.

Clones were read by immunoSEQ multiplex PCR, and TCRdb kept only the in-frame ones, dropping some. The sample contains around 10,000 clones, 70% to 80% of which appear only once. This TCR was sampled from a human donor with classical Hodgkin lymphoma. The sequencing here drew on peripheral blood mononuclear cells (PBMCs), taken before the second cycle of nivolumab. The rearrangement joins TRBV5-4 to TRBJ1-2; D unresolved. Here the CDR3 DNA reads TGTGCCAGCAGCGCGAATTCGGGCTATGGCTACACCTTC. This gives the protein CASSANSGYGYTF.